This T cell receptor (beta chain) was obtained from a study of T cells after yellow fever vaccination. This clonotype was picked up many times. MiXCR was run by TCRdb on the 5' RACE reads, yielding one entry per CDR3 protein. Seen here are 45,000 to 60,000 distinct CDR3 sequences, about 5.2% observed once, and the top ten hold about 28%. The V segment lost 1 base and the J segment 6 bases; nucleotides outside the gene matches: 6. The CDR3 covers 16 residues. Germline V gene lookup returns CDR1 LGHNA and CDR2 YSLEER. The TCR was taken from a man younger than 35 who received the YFV17D yellow fever vaccine. The J gene is TRBJ2-3, the V gene TRBV4-3, with 11 bases that match TRBD2. The sequences come from PBMCs, either bulk or a sorted T-cell subset (CD4+, CD8+, memory, or dextramer-sorted; not recorded which), collected on the day of the yellow fever booster vaccination. The CDR3 coding sequence is TGCGCCAGCAGCCAAGGGTTAGCGGGGGGGCCTGATACGCAGTATTTT. It translates to CASSQGLAGGPDTQYF.